These T cell receptor beta chains were read from a single sample in a study of human T cells and chemical hapten exposure. TCRdb used MiXCR to reprocess the RACE reads, holding one entry per CDR3 protein. Here the sample spans 180,000 or so distinct CDR3 sequences, roughly 15% being singletons. Sample: whole blood, taken in connection with sensitization to the hapten diphenylcyclopropenone (DPC). The receptors shown here come from a woman aged 25 to 39 with alopecia areata. Some clones in this sample may be carry-over from other donors' samples. Both conserved end residues are part of each CDR3. A D gene is named only where the DNA matches it firmly. Some rows mark clone size as missing; the rest say once, few, many or name a class of expanded clone.

14 | TRBJ1-1 | . | TRBV28 | many | CASSNSGSRLGAFF | TGTGCCAGCAGTAACTCAGGGAGCCGCCTCGGGGCTTTCTTT
15 | TRBJ2-7 | TRBD2 | TRBV28 | many | CASSPGLAGAYEQYF | TGTGCCAGCAGTCCTGGACTAGCGGGAGCATACGAGCAGTACTTC
15 | TRBJ1-6 | . | TRBV12-3/TRBV12-4 | few | CASSRLQGDNSPLHF | TGTGCCAGCAGTCGCCTACAGGGAGATAATTCACCCCTCCACTTT
11 | TRBJ2-3 | . | TRBV30 | many | CASARTETQYF | TGTGCCTCAGCCAGGACTGAGACGCAGTATTTT
13 | TRBJ1-6 | . | TRBV6-1 | many | CASSESAHSPLHF | TGTGCCAGCAGTGAATCGGCGCATTCACCCCTCCACTTT
15 | TRBJ2-5 | TRBD2 | TRBV11-3 | . | CASSLDGTSSETQYF | TGTGCCAGCAGCTTGGACGGGACTAGCAGCGAGACCCAGTACTTC
16 | TRBJ1-5 | . | TRBV7-8 | . | CASSLAPTDSNQPQHF | TGTGCCAGCAGCTTAGCGCCGACCGACAGCAATCAGCCCCAGCATTTT
14 | TRBJ2-7 | TRBD1 | TRBV28 | . | CASTKGQGSGEQYF | TGTGCCAGCACGAAGGGACAGGGTAGTGGCGAGCAGTACTTC
15 | TRBJ2-7 | TRBD2 | TRBV19 | few | CASSIRLAGTYEQYF | TGTGCCAGTAGTATACGACTAGCGGGAACCTACGAGCAGTACTTC
16 | TRBJ2-7 | . | TRBV11-2 | many | CASSLASTRNPYEQYF | TGTGCCAGCAGCTTAGCGTCGACTAGGAATCCCTACGAGCAGTACTTC
18 | TRBJ1-5 | . | TRBV19 | many | CASRRRVFGGSFHQPQHF | TGTGCCAGTAGGCGGAGGGTTTTCGGGGGTTCGTTTCATCAGCCCCAGCATTTT
14 | TRBJ2-7 | TRBD1 | TRBV28 | few | CASSAGTGTYEQYF | TGTGCCAGCAGCGCCGGGACAGGGACCTACGAGCAGTACTTC
14 | TRBJ1-2 | TRBD1 | TRBV10-2 | . | CASSDTTGIYGYTF | TGCGCCAGCAGTGACACGACAGGGATCTATGGCTACACCTTC
16 | TRBJ2-3 | . | TRBV20-1 | . | CSASILQESSTDTQYF | TGCAGTGCTAGTATACTCCAGGAATCTAGCACAGATACGCAGTATTTT
16 | TRBJ2-3 | . | TRBV11-3 | . | CASSLRTGGRSDTQYF | TGTGCCAGCAGCTTACGAACCGGGGGGCGATCGGATACGCAGTATTTT
13 | TRBJ2-5 | . | TRBV7-2 | . | CASSFRVQETQYF | TGTGCCAGCAGCTTCAGAGTACAAGAGACCCAGTACTTC
17 | TRBJ2-2 | TRBD2 | TRBV11-2 | few | CASSRRLAGGRTGELFF | TGTGCCAGCAGCCGCCGACTAGCGGGAGGTCGTACCGGGGAGCTGTTTTTT
14 | TRBJ1-4 | TRBD1 | TRBV5-6 | few | CASSITGQGLKLFF | TGTGCCAGCAGCATTACAGGACAGGGGTTAAAACTGTTTTTT
15 | TRBJ1-2 | . | TRBV4-3 | few | CASSHGLRADYGYTF | TGCGCCAGCAGCCACGGGCTCAGGGCGGACTATGGCTACACCTTC
16 | TRBJ1-6 | TRBD1 | TRBV18 | many | CASSRQGSSPNSPLHF | TGTGCCAGCTCACGACAGGGGTCCTCACCGAATTCACCCCTCCACTTT
14 | TRBJ2-5 | . | TRBV15 | . | CATSRDRGWETQYF | TGTGCCACCAGCAGAGATCGAGGATGGGAGACCCAGTACTTC
18 | TRBJ2-3 | TRBD2 | TRBV10-2 | few | CASSDRSGTSGDTDTQYF | TGCGCCAGCAGTGATCGTTCCGGGACTAGCGGAGACACAGATACGCAGTATTTT
11 | TRBJ1-2 | . | TRBV18 | . | CASSPGRGYTF | TGTGCCAGCTCCCCCGGTCGTGGCTACACCTTC
13 | TRBJ2-7 | . | TRBV7-4 | many | CASSPRFRPEQYF | TGTGCCAGCAGCCCCCGTTTCCGTCCCGAGCAGTACTTC
12 | TRBJ1-6 | . | TRBV27 | . | CASRNYNSPLHF | TGTGCCAGCAGAAACTATAATTCACCCCTCCACTTT
13 | TRBJ2-1 | . | TRBV11-2 | few | CASSLKQGNEQFF | TGTGCCAGCAGCTTAAAACAGGGAAATGAGCAGTTCTTC
13 | TRBJ1-5 | . | TRBV2 | . | CASSEGGDQPQHF | TGTGCCAGCAGTGAAGGGGGCGATCAGCCCCAGCATTTT
13 | TRBJ2-1 | . | TRBV7-2 | few | CASSSYYSNEQFF | TGTGCCAGCAGCTCCTATTATAGCAATGAGCAGTTCTTC
14 | TRBJ1-2 | . | TRBV3-1 | few | CASSQDRSFGGYTF | TGTGCCAGCAGCCAAGACAGGAGCTTCGGTGGCTACACCTTC
16 | TRBJ1-2 | . | TRBV3-1 | . | CASSQVGAFGPYGYTF | TGTGCCAGCAGCCAAGTGGGGGCCTTCGGTCCGTATGGCTACACCTTC
15 | TRBJ2-1 | TRBD1 | TRBV5-1 | . | CASSDGQGQNNEQFF | TGCGCCAGCAGCGATGGACAGGGCCAGAACAATGAGCAGTTCTTC
14 | TRBJ2-7 | TRBD2 | TRBV5-1 | few | CASRLASGSYEQYF | TGCGCCAGCAGGTTGGCTAGCGGAAGCTACGAGCAGTACTTC
18 | TRBJ1-2 | . | TRBV9 | few | CASSVQGTQQPIHYGYTF | TGTGCCAGCAGCGTACAGGGGACCCAACAACCTATACACTATGGCTACACCTTC
12 | TRBJ1-4 | . | TRBV6-2/TRBV6-3 | few | CASSDRNEKLFF | TGTGCCAGCTCGGACAGAAATGAAAAACTGTTTTTT
15 | TRBJ1-5 | . | TRBV28 | many | CASSSQGRGNQPQHF | TGTGCCAGCAGTTCACAGGGTCGGGGCAATCAGCCCCAGCATTTT
15 | TRBJ2-1 | . | TRBV5-5 | few | CASSPYGPERGEQFF | TGTGCCAGCAGCCCTTATGGACCAGAACGGGGTGAGCAGTTCTTC
19 | TRBJ1-4 | TRBD1 | TRBV19 | . | CASSIVDRLGRVDAGRLFF | TGTGCCAGTAGTATTGTGGACAGGTTAGGAAGAGTTGATGCAGGAAGACTGTTTTTT
16 | TRBJ2-2 | TRBD2 | TRBV27 | . | CASSPSLAGYTGELFF | TGTGCCAGCAGTCCCTCGTTAGCGGGGTACACCGGGGAGCTGTTTTTT
14 | TRBJ1-4 | . | TRBV18 | . | CASSPGGLGEKLFF | TGTGCCAGCTCACCAGGAGGGCTGGGTGAAAAACTGTTTTTT
18 | TRBJ1-2 | TRBD1 | TRBV5-1 | . | CASSPAGGQRTTNYGYTF | TGCGCCAGCAGCCCGGCGGGGGGACAGCGAACTACTAACTATGGCTACACCTTC
14 | TRBJ2-5 | . | TRBV10-3 | many | CAISESAIQETQYF | TGTGCCATCAGTGAGTCCGCGATTCAAGAGACCCAGTACTTC
11 | TRBJ2-7 | . | TRBV29-1 | . | CSVVVSHEQYF | TGCAGCGTTGTCGTGTCCCACGAGCAGTACTTC
11 | TRBJ1-2 | . | TRBV20-1 | . | CSARQDSGYTF | TGCAGTGCTAGACAAGACTCTGGCTACACCTTC
14 | TRBJ1-5 | . | TRBV30 | few | CAWSVGQVDQPQHF | TGTGCCTGGAGTGTAGGGCAGGTAGATCAGCCCCAGCATTTT
15 | TRBJ1-1 | . | TRBV5-5 | . | CASSLDYGGSTEAFF | TGTGCCAGCAGCTTGGATTACGGGGGTTCGACTGAAGCTTTCTTT
14 | TRBJ2-6 | . | TRBV28 | . | CASSQSSGANVLTF | TGTGCCAGCAGTCAGAGCTCTGGGGCCAACGTCCTGACTTTC
14 | TRBJ1-5 | . | TRBV20-1 | few | CSARIATGSQPQHF | TGCAGTGCTAGGATAGCGACGGGGAGTCAGCCCCAGCATTTT
18 | TRBJ2-6 | TRBD1 | TRBV7-9 | few | CASSRAGTGGSGANVLTF | TGTGCCAGCAGCCGAGCCGGGACAGGGGGCTCTGGGGCCAACGTCCTGACTTTC
15 | TRBJ2-1 | TRBD1 | TRBV5-1 | few | CASSRSGGVGNEQFF | TGCGCCAGCAGCCGCTCAGGGGGCGTGGGCAATGAGCAGTTCTTC
17 | TRBJ2-6 | . | TRBV7-2 | . | CASSWGPNLRGANVLTF | TGTGCCAGCAGCTGGGGACCTAATCTTCGTGGGGCCAACGTCCTGACTTTC
15 | TRBJ2-1 | TRBD1 | TRBV4-2 | few | CASSRDRGSYNEQFF | TGTGCCAGCTCCCGGGACAGGGGCTCCTACAATGAGCAGTTCTTC
13 | TRBJ2-3 | . | TRBV9 | . | CASSVEGAYTQYF | TGTGCCAGCAGCGTAGAAGGGGCGTATACGCAGTATTTT
14 | TRBJ1-6 | TRBD1 | TRBV12-3/TRBV12-4 | . | CASSRGQYNSPLHF | TGTGCCAGCAGCCGGGGACAGTATAATTCACCCCTCCACTTT
15 | TRBJ2-3 | . | TRBV2 | many | CASSLQSTSTDTQYF | TGTGCCAGCAGTTTACAGAGCACTAGCACAGATACGCAGTATTTT
13 | TRBJ1-1 | . | TRBV6-1 | few | CASRVAGGTEAFF | TGTGCCAGTCGGGTCGCGGGGGGCACTGAAGCTTTCTTT
15 | TRBJ2-2 | TRBD1 | TRBV27 | few | CASSVKDRDPGELFF | TGTGCCAGCAGCGTAAAAGACAGGGACCCCGGGGAGCTGTTTTTT
15 | TRBJ2-2 | TRBD1 | TRBV2 | . | CASSWTGLATGELFF | TGTGCCAGCTCTTGGACAGGGCTGGCCACCGGGGAGCTGTTTTTT
12 | TRBJ1-1 | . | TRBV5-5 | many | CASSPSPGEAFF | TGTGCCAGCAGCCCGAGTCCGGGTGAAGCTTTCTTT
15 | TRBJ2-7 | . | TRBV27 | . | CASSRLNGGFYEQYF | TGTGCCAGCAGCCGCCTAAACGGGGGCTTCTACGAGCAGTACTTC